These 10 T cell receptor beta chains were all obtained from the same sample, sequenced in a study of blood T cell repertoires in COVID-19. The table came from immunoSEQ multiplex PCR; TCRdb's copy has only in-frame clones and leaves some out. The sample has some 200,000 clones, about 84% seen once; the top ten hold over 6%. The sequenced material came from peripheral blood. The receptors here all came from a woman older than 75 with COVID-19, enrolled during active disease.

The chain employs TRBV2 and TRBJ1-6; the D gene is possibly TRBD1 (5 bases). Germline CDR1 SNHLY, CDR2 FYNNEI. The CDR3 sequence is 15 residues long. Trimming cost V 2 bases and J 6 bases, with 11 bases left between them. The DNA for the CDR3 is TGTGCCAGCAGTGAACTGTTAGGGGCTAATTCACCCCTCCACTTT. Protein: CASSELLGANSPLHF.

The gene calls are TRBV5-4 and TRBJ2-7; no clear D gene. The CDR3 is 13 residues long. The V gene's germline CDR1 is SGHNT and CDR2 YYREEE (reference sequence). The V end was cut by 4 bases, the J end by 6 bases, with 14 bases between. The CDR3 DNA follows: TGTGCCAGCAGCCAAAAGAATGGGCCCGAGCAGTACTTC. Translation gives CASSQKNGPEQYF.

The genes are TRBV5-4 and TRBJ2-5, with 8 bases aligning to TRBD2. V lost 4 bases and J lost 6; bases outside the gene matches: 8. From germline, CDR1 is SGHNT and CDR2 YYREEE (reference sequence). This CDR3 has 14 residues. In DNA, the CDR3 is TGTGCCAGCAGCCCGGGGGGGCCGGTAAAGACCCAGTACTTC. It translates to CASSPGGPVKTQYF.

This chain uses TRBV5-1 with TRBJ1-3, with 7 nucleotides matching TRBD1. Trimming cost V 0 bases and J 1 base; bases outside gene matches: 4. The germline CDR1 and CDR2 sequences are SGHRS and YFSETQ. The CDR3 totals 16 residues. The CDR3 spells CASSLEPTGSGNTIYF. The CDR3 region has the DNA TGCGCCAGCAGCTTGGAGCCGACAGGGTCTGGAAACACCATATATTTT. The whole variable domain, filled in from reference TRBV5-1 and TRBJ1-3, reads KAGVTQTPRYLIKTRGQQVTLSCSPISGHRSVSWYQQTPGQGLQFLFEYFSETQRNKGNFPGRFSGRQFSNSRSEMNVSTLELGDSALYLCASSLEPTGSGNTIYFGEGSWLTVV.

This sequence joins TRBV7-6 and TRBJ2-4; D remains ambiguous. V lost 5 bases and J lost 1, with 12 bases in between. From germline, CDR1 is SGHVS and CDR2 FNYEAQ. The CDR3 is 15 amino acids. CDR3 residues: CASSPTAYAKNIQYF. DNA of the CDR3: TGTGCCAGCAGCCCTACCGCTTACGCCAAAAACATTCAGTACTTC.

The rearrangement uses TRBV5-4 and TRBJ2-4; 10 nucleotides align to TRBD2. Losses at the gene ends were 2 bases for V and 15 bases for J; bases not matched to a gene: 8. The CDR3 consists of 13 residues. CDR1 SGHNT and CDR2 YYREEE come from the germline V gene (reference sequence). The CDR3 sequence: CASSLHSGRAWYF. The CDR3 nucleotides read TGTGCCAGCAGCTTACACAGCGGGAGGGCCTGGTACTTC.

The chain links TRBV12-3 or TRBV12-4 to TRBJ2-7, with a weak D call TRBD2 (6 bases). Trimming removed 6 bases at V and 7 bases at J, with 16 bases between. The CDR3 is made up of 13 amino acids. The CDR3 DNA follows: TGTGCCAGCAGACCGACTAGTTCACAAGAGCAGTACTTC. This translates into CASRPTSSQEQYF.

There are a few counts of this clone. This sequence joins TRBV5-1 and TRBJ1-2, with D unclear. Germline CDR1 SGHRS, CDR2 YFSETQ. CDR3 length: 13 amino acids. The ends were cut back, 0 bases at V and 8 bases at J, with 11 bases in the middle. CDR3 sequence (DNA): TGCGCCAGCAGCTTGGCGGCCGACGGGGGCTACACCTTC. Translating it yields CASSLAADGGYTF.

This clone was detected only a few times. The chain employs TRBV7-3 and TRBJ1-1; possibly TRBD1 for D (6 bases). V was clipped by 5 bases and J by 4 bases, with 26 bases between them. Germline V gives CDR1 SGHTA, CDR2 FQGTGA. The CDR3 has 18 residues. The CDR3 loop reads CASSLKPGHRGEGTEAFF. CDR3 DNA: TGTGCCAGCAGCCTTAAACCGGGACACCGGGGGGAAGGCACTGAAGCTTTCTTT.

This chain connects TRBV5-6 to TRBJ1-6; D gene uncertain. The length of the CDR3 is 15 residues. Germline values: CDR1 SGHDT, CDR2 YYEEEE. The V end was cut by 0 bases, the J end by 10 bases, with 14 bases between. CDR3 nucleotides: TGTGCCAGCAGCTTGGTCCAAGCGGCGGGATCACCCCTCCACTTT. It is translated as CASSLVQAAGSPLHF.